A single T cell receptor beta chain is shown here with its context. Its antigen is still unknown. The study left out patients who had uncontrolled infection, other autoimmune disease, pregnancy or lactation. Clinicians diagnosed patients from clinical symptoms, serum thyroxine and TRAb, thyroid ultrasound and orbital computed tomography. These data are taken from a study of T cells in Graves' hyperthyroidism and ophthalmopathy. Study-level results: Stable hyperthyroidism and ophthalmopathy were separated using 13 V-J signatures. Appearing also in blood were most of the thyroid clonotypes expanded above 0.001.

V shed 3 bases and J shed 8 bases, with 13 bases lying between them. The CDR3 extends over 14 amino acids. CDR1 and CDR2 from the germline V gene are ENHRY and SYGVKD. RNA transcripts yielded amplified TCR beta CDR3 regions. HTBI primers drove first-round RT-PCR of the TCR CDR3. TCRdb re-called the multiplex PCR reads through MiXCR, storing one row per CDR3 protein. Of 750,000 to 900,000 distinct CDR3 sequences in the sample, over 35% were seen once. The chain uses TRBV10-3 and TRBJ1-4; D gene ambiguous. The TCR comes from a man aged 18-30 years with Graves' hyperthyroidism. The sample was blood. For the CDR3, the DNA is TGTGCCATCAGTGAAGAGTTTCCGGGAGAAAAACTGTTTTTT. It translates to CAISEEFPGEKLFF.